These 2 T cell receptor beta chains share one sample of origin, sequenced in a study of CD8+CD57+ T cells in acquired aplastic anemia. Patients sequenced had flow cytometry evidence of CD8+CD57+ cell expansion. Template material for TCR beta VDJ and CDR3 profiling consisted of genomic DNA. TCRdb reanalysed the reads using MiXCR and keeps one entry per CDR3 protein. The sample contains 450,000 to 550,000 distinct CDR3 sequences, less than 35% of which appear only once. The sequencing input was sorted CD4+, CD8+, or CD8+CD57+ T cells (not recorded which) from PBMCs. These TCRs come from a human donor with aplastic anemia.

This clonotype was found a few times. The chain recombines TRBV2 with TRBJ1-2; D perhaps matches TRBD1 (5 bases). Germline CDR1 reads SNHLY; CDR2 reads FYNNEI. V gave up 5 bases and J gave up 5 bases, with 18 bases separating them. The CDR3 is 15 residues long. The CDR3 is CASSYGGAEPYGYTF. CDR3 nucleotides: TGTGCCAGCAGTTACGGTGGGGCGGAACCTTATGGCTACACCTTC. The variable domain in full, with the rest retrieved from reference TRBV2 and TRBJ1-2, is EPEVTQTPSHQVTQMGQEVILRCVPISNHLYFYWYRQILGQKVEFLVSFYNNEISEKSEIFDDQFSVERPDGSNFTLKIRSTKLEDSAMYFCASSYGGAEPYGYTFGSGTRLTVV.

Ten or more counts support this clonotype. CDR3 coding DNA: TGTGCCATCAGTGAGTCGAGGACTAGCGGGAGTGATACAAGTAGGGAGACCCAGTACTTC. It is translated as CAISESRTSGSDTSRETQYF. The chain employs TRBV10-3 and TRBJ2-5; 13 bases map to TRBD2. Germline V gene lookup returns CDR1 ENHRY and CDR2 SYGVKD. V shed 0 bases, J shed 5 bases, and the junction held 15 bases outside the gene matches. This CDR3 has 20 amino acids.